This paragraph covers one T cell receptor (beta chain) sequence. Its antigen remains unidentified. PCR employed 60 Vbeta and 13 Jbeta primers. Under the authors' procedure: Around 83 million unique TCR beta chains, 9 million to 11 million shared, were counted in a later analysis. Data came from immunoSEQ multiplex PCR; TCRdb stores just in-frame clones and leaves some out. That table gives V, J and clone size, and the DNA gave D and trimming. Of around 150,000 clones listed, about 65% were seen once; the top ten hold approximately 4.5%. The data stem from a study of cytomegalovirus exposure and HLA in healthy donors. Study results and limitations: Most TCR beta V segments were productive about 87% or about 30% of the time in an earlier analysis. Later, an analysis found that common viral pathogens appeared to be linked with several of the most significant clusters. A likely sequencing artifact accounted for one observed cluster of highly shared sequence variants.

The V end lost 4 bases, the J end lost 1 base, and 13 bases lay between the germline ends. CDR1 MGHDK and CDR2 SYGVNS come from the germline V gene. The CDR3 runs 15 residues. This rearrangement joins TRBV25-1 to TRBJ2-5, with a tentative D call TRBD2 (5 bases). The sequencing input was PBMCs. The TCR originated in a woman aged 18-29 years in good health and CMV-seropositive. For the CDR3, the DNA is TGTGCCAGCAGTGTCCCGGACTTCCTCCAAGAGACCCAGTACTTC. Its translation is CASSVPDFLQETQYF.